The 8 T cell receptor beta chains given below trace back to one sample, sequenced in a study of brain T cells in children with intractable seizures. Only in-frame clones appear in the TCRdb table, and some are missing; sequencing was by immunoSEQ multiplex PCR. The sample carries under 150,000 clones, 85% to 95% recorded once. Specimen: peripheral blood, collected at surgery. The receptors shown here come from a boy in the first two years of life with hemimegalencephaly and intractable seizures.

The chain carries TRBV5-6 and TRBJ2-3; D may be TRBD2 (6 bases). Between the trimmed V and J ends, which lost 0 bases and 4 bases, there was a span of 15 bases. CDR1 SGHDT and CDR2 YYEEEE come from the germline V gene. This CDR3 is built from 16 residues. The CDR3 DNA reads as TGTGCCAGCAGCTTGGTGGGACTGGCGAAGGCAGATACGCAGTATTTT. Translating gives CASSLVGLAKADTQYF.

The chain carries TRBV9 and TRBJ1-4; D unclear. From germline, CDR1 is SGDLS and CDR2 YYNGEE. V lost 0 bases, J lost 6 bases, and 9 bases lay in between. This CDR3 is built from 14 residues. CDR3 in DNA: TGTGCCAGCAGCGTAGACCCCTCTGATGAAAAACTGTTTTTT. Encoded protein: CASSVDPSDEKLFF. Variable domain in full (rest from reference TRBV9 and TRBJ1-4): DSGVTQTPKHLITATGQRVTLRCSPRSGDLSVYWYQQSLDQGLQFLIQYYNGEERAKGNILERFSAQQFPDLHSELNLSSLELGDSALYFCASSVDPSDEKLFFGSGTQLSVL.

This chain links TRBV10-2 with TRBJ1-1, with a tentative D call TRBD1 (5 bases). Trimming removed 2 bases from V and 7 bases from J, with 5 bases in between. Per germline, CDR1 WSHSY and CDR2 SAAADI. The CDR3 contains 11 residues. The CDR3 DNA reads as TGCGCCAGCAGTGAGAGGGGTGAAGCTTTCTTT. Translation: CASSERGEAFF.

V and J are TRBV15 and TRBJ2-1, with TRBD2 as a possible D gene (5 bases). The CDR3 is 13 amino acids. Trimming took off 4 bases at V and 6 bases at J, with 10 bases between the two ends. Germline V lookup: CDR1 LNHNV, CDR2 YYDKDF (reference sequence). The CDR3, as DNA: TGTGCCACCAGCACGGACTTAGCCAATGAGCAGTTCTTC. This gives the protein CATSTDLANEQFF. Together with reference TRBV15 and TRBJ2-1, the CDR3 gives the full variable domain: DAMVIQNPRYQVTQFGKPVTLSCSQTLNHNVMYWYQQKSSQAPKLLFHYYDKDFNNEADTPDNFQSRRPNTSFCFLDIRSPGLGDTAMYLCATSTDLANEQFFGPGTRLTVL.

The rearrangement uses TRBV19 and TRBJ2-1, with 7 bases matching TRBD2. The germline CDR1 and CDR2 sequences are LNHDA and SQIVND (reference sequence). The V and J ends lost 2 bases and 9 bases, in that order; junction bases with no gene match: 4. The CDR3 totals 13 residues. The CDR3 DNA reads as TGTGCCAGTAGTATAACGGGAGGAAGTGAGCAGTTCTTC. Translation: CASSITGGSEQFF.

The V gene is TRBV9, the J gene TRBJ2-2, with D perhaps TRBD2 (6 bases). The CDR3 sequence is 15 residues long. V lost 5 bases and J lost 3, with 14 bases in between. Germline V gives CDR1 SGDLS, CDR2 YYNGEE. The CDR3 reads CASSWGRLDTGELFF. The CDR3 DNA sequence: TGTGCCAGCAGTTGGGGGAGGCTGGACACCGGGGAGCTGTTTTTT. Full variable domain (remainder filled in from reference TRBV9 and TRBJ2-2): DSGVTQTPKHLITATGQRVTLRCSPRSGDLSVYWYQQSLDQGLQFLIQYYNGEERAKGNILERFSAQQFPDLHSELNLSSLELGDSALYFCASSWGRLDTGELFFGEGSRLTVL.

The chain combines TRBV18 with TRBJ2-3; 8 bases agree with TRBD2. V lost 3 bases, J lost 1 base, and 12 bases stayed unmatched. The CDR3 is 18 residues long. Germline CDR1 and CDR2: KGHSH and LQKENI. CDR3 nucleotide sequence: TGTGCCAGCTCACCGCAGCTAGCGGGCCTAACTGGCACAGATACGCAGTATTTT. This codes for CASSPQLAGLTGTDTQYF.

The J gene is TRBJ1-4, the V gene TRBV4-2; 10 bases agree with TRBD1. The germline V gene has CDR1 LGHNA and CDR2 YNFKEQ. The CDR3 totals 20 residues. Unmatched junction bases numbered 18, after V lost 4 bases and J lost 4 bases. CDR3 sequence: CASSPDRTGGSITINEKLFF. As DNA, the CDR3 is TGTGCCAGCAGCCCCGATCGGACAGGGGGTAGTATAACGATTAATGAAAAACTGTTTTTT.